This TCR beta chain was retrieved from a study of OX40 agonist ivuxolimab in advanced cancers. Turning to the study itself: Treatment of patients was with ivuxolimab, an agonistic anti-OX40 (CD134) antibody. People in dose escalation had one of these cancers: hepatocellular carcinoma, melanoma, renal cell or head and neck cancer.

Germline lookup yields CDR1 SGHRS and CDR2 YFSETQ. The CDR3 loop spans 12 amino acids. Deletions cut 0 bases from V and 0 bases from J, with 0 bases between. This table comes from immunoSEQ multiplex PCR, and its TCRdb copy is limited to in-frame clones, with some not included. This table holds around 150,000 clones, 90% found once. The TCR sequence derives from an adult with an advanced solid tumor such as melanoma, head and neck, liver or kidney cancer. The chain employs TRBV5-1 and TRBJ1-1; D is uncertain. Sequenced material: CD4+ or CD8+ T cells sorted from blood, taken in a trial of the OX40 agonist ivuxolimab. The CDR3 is CASSLVNTEAFF. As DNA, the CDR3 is TGCGCCAGCAGCTTGGTGAACACTGAAGCTTTCTTT. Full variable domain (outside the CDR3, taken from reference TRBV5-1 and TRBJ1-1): KAGVTQTPRYLIKTRGQQVTLSCSPISGHRSVSWYQQTPGQGLQFLFEYFSETQRNKGNFPGRFSGRQFSNSRSEMNVSTLELGDSALYLCASSLVNTEAFFGQGTRLTVV.